This TCR beta chain is from a study of shared clonotypes between healthy human individuals. Across the whole study: CD8 memory received one plate per donor, CD8 naive two, CD4 memory three and CD4 naive three. Study-wide results and caveats: Relative to memory subsets, naive subsets generally showed larger estimated richness. Measured sharing among donors was expected to vary with sequencing depth. Of the naive CD4 clonotypes, about 5% were shared across several donors.

Sequencing used immunoSEQ multiplex PCR; TCRdb keeps in-frame clones, though not all of them. This table holds about 1 million clones, under 80% found once. This CDR3 is 14 amino acids long. CDR1 and CDR2 (germline): GTSNPN, SVGIG (reference sequence). Trimming shortened V by 4 bases and J by 2 bases, and 9 bases separated the two germline ends. Details on this clone: What it recognizes is unknown.

The chain has TRBV30 and TRBJ2-6, with D perhaps TRBD1 (6 bases). Sequencing was done on a sample of memory CD4+ T cells sorted from blood. Subset described: CD45RA-negative fraction. The receptor was derived from a man aged 18 to 30 in good health. The CDR3 DNA reads as TGTGCCTGGACGAAGGGGGCTGGGGCCAACGTCCTGACTTTC. It codes for CAWTKGAGANVLTF.